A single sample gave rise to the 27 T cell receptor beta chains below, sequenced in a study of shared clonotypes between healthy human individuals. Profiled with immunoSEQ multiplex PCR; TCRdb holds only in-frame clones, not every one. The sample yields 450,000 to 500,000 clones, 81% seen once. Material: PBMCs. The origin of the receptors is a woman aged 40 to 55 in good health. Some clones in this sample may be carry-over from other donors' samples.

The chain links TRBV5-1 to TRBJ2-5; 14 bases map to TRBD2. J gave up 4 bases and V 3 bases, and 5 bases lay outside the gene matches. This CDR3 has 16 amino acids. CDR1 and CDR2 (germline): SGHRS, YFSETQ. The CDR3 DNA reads TGCGCCAGCAGCTCTGGACTAGCGGGAGGAGGAGAGACCCAGTACTTC. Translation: CASSSGLAGGGETQYF.

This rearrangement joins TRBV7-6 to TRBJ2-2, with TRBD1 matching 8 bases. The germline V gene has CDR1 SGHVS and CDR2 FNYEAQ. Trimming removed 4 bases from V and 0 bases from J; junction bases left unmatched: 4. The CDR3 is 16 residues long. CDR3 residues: CASSSLTGANTGELFF. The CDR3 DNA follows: TGTGCCAGCAGCTCGCTGACAGGGGCGAACACCGGGGAGCTGTTTTTT.

The CDR3 DNA sequence: TGCAGCGTGTTAGGACTAGCGGGCTACAATGAGCAGTTCTTC. It specifies CSVLGLAGYNEQFF. The rearrangement links TRBV29-1 to TRBJ2-1; TRBD2 agrees at 11 bases. Looked up from germline, CDR1 is SQVTM and CDR2 is ANQGSEA. With V trimmed by 6 bases and J by 3 bases, 4 bases remained unmatched. CDR3 length equals 14 residues.

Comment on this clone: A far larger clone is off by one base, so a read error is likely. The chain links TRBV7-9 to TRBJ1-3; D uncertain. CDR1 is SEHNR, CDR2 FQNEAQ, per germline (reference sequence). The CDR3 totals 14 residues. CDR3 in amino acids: CASSLQRSVNTIYF. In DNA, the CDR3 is TGTGCCAGCAGCCTACAACGCTCTGTAAACACCATATATTTT.

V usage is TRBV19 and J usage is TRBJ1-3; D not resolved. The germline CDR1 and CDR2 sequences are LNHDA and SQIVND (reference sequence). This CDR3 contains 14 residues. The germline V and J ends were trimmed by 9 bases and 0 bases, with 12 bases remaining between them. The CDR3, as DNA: TGTGCCAGAAACGTGCAAATCTCTGGAAACACCATATATTTT. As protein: CARNVQISGNTIYF.

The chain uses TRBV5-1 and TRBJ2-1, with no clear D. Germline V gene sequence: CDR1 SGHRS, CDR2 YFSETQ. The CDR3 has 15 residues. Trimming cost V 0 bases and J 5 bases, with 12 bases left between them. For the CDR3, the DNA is TGCGCCAGCAGCTTGGGGCAGCTTCCACACAATGAGCAGTTCTTC. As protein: CASSLGQLPHNEQFF.

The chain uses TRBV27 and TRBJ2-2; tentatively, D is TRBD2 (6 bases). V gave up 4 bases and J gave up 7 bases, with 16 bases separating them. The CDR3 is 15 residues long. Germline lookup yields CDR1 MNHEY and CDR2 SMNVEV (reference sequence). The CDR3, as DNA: TGTGCCAGCAGTTATCAGGGACTTCTAGGCGGGGAGCTGTTTTTT. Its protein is CASSYQGLLGGELFF.

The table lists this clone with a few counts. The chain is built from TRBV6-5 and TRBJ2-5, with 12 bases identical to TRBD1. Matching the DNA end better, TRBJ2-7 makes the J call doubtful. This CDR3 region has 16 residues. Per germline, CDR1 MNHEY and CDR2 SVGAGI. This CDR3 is CASSSGTGGFSYEQYF. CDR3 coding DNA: TGTGCCAGCAGTTCCGGGACAGGGGGCTTTTCCTACGAGCAGTACTTC.

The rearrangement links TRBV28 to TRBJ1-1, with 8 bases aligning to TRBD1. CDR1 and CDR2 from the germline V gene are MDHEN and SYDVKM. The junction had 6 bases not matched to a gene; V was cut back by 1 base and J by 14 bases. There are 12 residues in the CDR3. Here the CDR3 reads CASSLLRDRKFF. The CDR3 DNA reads TGTGCCAGCAGTTTATTACGGGACAGGAAATTCTTT.

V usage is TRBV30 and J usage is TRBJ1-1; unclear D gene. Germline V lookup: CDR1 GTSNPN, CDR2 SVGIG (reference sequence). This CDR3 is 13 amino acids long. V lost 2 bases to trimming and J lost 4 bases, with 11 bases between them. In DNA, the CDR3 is TGTGCCTGGAGTACTCAGGACGCCACTGAAGCTTTCTTT. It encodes CAWSTQDATEAFF.

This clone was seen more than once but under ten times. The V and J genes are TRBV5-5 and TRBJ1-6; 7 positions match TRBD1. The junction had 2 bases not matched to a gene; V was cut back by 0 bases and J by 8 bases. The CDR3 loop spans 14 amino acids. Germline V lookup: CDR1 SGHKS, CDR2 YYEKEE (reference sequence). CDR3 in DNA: TGTGCCAGCAGCTTGGGGGACAGTTATTCACCCCTCCACTTT. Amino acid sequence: CASSLGDSYSPLHF.

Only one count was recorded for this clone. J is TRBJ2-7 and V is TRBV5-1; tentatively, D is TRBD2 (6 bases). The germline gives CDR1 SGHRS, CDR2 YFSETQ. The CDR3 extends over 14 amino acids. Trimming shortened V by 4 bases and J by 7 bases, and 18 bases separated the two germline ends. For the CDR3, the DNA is TGCGCCAGCAGCGTCTGGGCGAGTGGAGGGGAGCAGTACTTC. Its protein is CASSVWASGGEQYF.

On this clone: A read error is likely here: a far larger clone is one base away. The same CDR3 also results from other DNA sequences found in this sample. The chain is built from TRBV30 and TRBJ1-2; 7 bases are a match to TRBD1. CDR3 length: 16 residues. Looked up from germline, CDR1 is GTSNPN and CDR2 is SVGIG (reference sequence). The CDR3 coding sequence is TGTGCCTGGAGTGTCAACCCACAGGGGACTCACTATGGATACACCTTC. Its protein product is CAWSVNPQGTHYGYTF.

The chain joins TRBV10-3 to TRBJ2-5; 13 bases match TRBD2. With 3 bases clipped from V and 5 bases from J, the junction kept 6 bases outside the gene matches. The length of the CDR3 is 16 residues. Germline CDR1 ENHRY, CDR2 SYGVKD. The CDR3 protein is CAISDTGLAGAETQYF. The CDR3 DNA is TGTGCCATCAGTGACACTGGACTAGCGGGAGCGGAGACCCAGTACTTC.

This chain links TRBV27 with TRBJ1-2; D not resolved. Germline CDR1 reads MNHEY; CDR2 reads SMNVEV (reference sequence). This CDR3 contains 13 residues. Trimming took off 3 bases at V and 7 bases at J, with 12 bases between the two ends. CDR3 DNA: TGTGCCAGCAGTTTGTGGGTCACCGGTGGCTACACCTTC. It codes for CASSLWVTGGYTF.

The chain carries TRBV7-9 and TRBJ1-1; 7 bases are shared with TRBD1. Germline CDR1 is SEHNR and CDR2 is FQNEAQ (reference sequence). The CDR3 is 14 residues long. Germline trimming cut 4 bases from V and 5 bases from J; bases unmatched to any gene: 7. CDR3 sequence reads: CASSSTGRSTEAFF. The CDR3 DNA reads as TGTGCCAGCAGCTCGACAGGGAGGAGTACTGAAGCTTTCTTT.

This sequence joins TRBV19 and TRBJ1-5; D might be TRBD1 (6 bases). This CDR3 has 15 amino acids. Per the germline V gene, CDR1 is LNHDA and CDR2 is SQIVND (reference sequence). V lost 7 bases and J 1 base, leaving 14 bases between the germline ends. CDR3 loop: CASKTRTESNQPQHF. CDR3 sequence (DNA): TGTGCCAGTAAGACCCGGACAGAGAGCAATCAGCCCCAGCATTTT.

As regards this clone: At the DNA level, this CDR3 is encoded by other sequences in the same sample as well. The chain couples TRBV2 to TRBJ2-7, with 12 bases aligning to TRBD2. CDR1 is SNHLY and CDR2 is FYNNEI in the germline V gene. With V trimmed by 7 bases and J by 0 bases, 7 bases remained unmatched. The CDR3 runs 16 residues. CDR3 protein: CASTGTSGSGSYEQYF. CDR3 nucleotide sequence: TGTGCCAGCACCGGGACTAGCGGGTCCGGCTCCTACGAGCAGTACTTC.

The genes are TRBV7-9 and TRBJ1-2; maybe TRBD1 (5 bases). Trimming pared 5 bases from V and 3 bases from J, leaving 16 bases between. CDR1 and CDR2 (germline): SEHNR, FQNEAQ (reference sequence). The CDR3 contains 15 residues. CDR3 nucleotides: TGTGCCAGCAGCCCCCCCGGGGGGGATTACTATGGCTACACCTTC. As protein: CASSPPGGDYYGYTF.

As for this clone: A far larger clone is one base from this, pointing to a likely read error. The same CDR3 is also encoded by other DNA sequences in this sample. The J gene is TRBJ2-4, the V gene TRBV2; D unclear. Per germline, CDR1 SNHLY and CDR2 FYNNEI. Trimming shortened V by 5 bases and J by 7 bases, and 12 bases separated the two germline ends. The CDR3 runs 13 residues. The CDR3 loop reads CASSTDVKNIQYF. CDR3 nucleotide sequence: TGTGCCAGCAGTACGGACGTCAAGAACATTCAGTACTTC.

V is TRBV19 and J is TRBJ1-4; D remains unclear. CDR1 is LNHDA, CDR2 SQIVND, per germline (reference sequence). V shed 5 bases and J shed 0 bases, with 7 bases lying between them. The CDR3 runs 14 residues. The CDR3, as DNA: TGTGCCAGTAGTGTACAAGCAACTAATGAAAAACTGTTTTTT. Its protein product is CASSVQATNEKLFF.

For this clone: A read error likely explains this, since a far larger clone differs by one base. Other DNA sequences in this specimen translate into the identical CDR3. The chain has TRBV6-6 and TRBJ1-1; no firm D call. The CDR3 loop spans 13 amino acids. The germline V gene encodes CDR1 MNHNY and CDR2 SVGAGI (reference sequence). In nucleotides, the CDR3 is TGTGCCAGCGGTTACTCGATAAGCACTGAAGCTTTCTTT. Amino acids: CASGYSISTEAFF.

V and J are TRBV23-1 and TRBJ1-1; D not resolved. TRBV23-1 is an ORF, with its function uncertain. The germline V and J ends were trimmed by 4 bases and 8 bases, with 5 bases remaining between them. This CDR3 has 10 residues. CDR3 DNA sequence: TGCGCCAGCAGTCGCGACGAAGCTTTCTTT. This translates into CASSRDEAFF.

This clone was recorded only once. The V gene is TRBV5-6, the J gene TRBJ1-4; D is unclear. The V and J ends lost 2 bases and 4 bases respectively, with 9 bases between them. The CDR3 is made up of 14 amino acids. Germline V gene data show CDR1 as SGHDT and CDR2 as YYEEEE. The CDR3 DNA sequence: TGTGCCAGCAGCTTTGCGGGGTGTAATGAAAAACTGTTTTTT. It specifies CASSFAGCNEKLFF. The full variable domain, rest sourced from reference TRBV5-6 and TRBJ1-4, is DAGVTQSPTHLIKTRGQQVTLRCSPKSGHDTVSWYQQALGQGPQFIFQYYEEEERQRGNFPDRFSGHQFPNYSSELNVNALLLGDSALYLCASSFAGCNEKLFFGSGTQLSVL.

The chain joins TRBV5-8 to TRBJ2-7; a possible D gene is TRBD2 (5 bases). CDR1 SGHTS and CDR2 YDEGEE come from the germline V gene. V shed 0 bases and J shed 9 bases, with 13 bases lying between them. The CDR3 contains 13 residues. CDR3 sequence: CASSLGLLEGQYF. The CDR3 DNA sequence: TGTGCCAGCAGCTTGGGACTATTAGAAGGGCAGTACTTC. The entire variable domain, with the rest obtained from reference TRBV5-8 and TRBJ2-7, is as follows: EAGVTQSPTHLIKTRGQQATLRCSPISGHTSVYWYQQALGLGLQFLLWYDEGEERNRGNFPPRFSGRQFPNYSSELNVNALELEDSALYLCASSLGLLEGQYFGPGTRLTVT.

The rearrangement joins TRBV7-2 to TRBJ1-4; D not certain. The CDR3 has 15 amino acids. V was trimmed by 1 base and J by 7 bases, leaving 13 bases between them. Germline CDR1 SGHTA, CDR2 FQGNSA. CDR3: CASSLGVQEAEKLFF. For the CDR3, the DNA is TGTGCCAGCAGCTTAGGGGTCCAAGAGGCTGAAAAACTGTTTTTT.

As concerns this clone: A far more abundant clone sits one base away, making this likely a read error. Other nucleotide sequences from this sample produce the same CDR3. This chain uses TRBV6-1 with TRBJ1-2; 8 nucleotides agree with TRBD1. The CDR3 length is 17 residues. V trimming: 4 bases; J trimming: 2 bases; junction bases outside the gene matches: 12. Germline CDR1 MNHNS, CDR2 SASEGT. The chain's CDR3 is CASSADRGRVPNYGYTF. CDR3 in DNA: TGTGCCAGCAGTGCTGACAGGGGCCGCGTCCCGAACTATGGCTACACCTTC.